A single sample gave rise to the 24 T cell receptor beta chains below, sequenced in a study of shared clonotypes between healthy human individuals. Using immunoSEQ multiplex PCR, the repertoire was profiled, and TCRdb retains in-frame clones only, with some absent. The sample lists 400,000 to 600,000 clones; 70% to 80% were seen once. The sample was PBMCs. The receptors here all came from a woman in her forties in good health. Some clones in this sample may be carry-over from other donors' samples.

The V and J genes are TRBV18 and TRBJ1-1; D is ambiguous. The CDR3 is made up of 15 amino acids. The germline V gene has CDR1 KGHSH and CDR2 LQKENI. V was cut by 0 bases and J by 7 bases, with 15 bases left in between. As DNA, the CDR3 is TGTGCCAGCTCACCACCCACGGCAGCGTGGAGTGAAGCTTTCTTT. Translating gives CASSPPTAAWSEAFF.

The CDR3 coding sequence is TGCGCCAGCAGCCAAGGGGCTATTCTAGCGGGAGTCTCTCACACAGATACGCAGTATTTT. As protein: CASSQGAILAGVSHTDTQYF. The chain joins TRBV4-1 to TRBJ2-3; TRBD2 matches at 10 bases. There are 20 residues in the CDR3. V lost 1 base to trimming and J lost 2 bases; unmatched junction nucleotides: 15. CDR1 and CDR2 (germline): MGHRA, YSYEKL.

V gene TRBV29-1 combines with J gene TRBJ2-2, with 9 bases fitting TRBD1. Trimming removed 1 base from V and 5 bases from J; junction bases left unmatched: 5. The CDR3 sequence is 15 residues long. Germline V CDR1 and CDR2: SQVTM, ANQGSEA. The CDR3 DNA reads TGCAGCGTTGAAGCCCCGACAGGGGGAACCGGGGAGCTGTTTTTT. Its protein is CSVEAPTGGTGELFF.

The rearrangement uses TRBV6-1 and TRBJ1-5; no reliable D call. CDR1 and CDR2 (germline): MNHNS, SASEGT. The CDR3 runs 13 residues. V was trimmed by 2 bases and J by 4 bases, leaving 6 bases between them. The chain's CDR3 is CASSEFWNQPQHF. DNA for the CDR3: TGTGCCAGCAGTGAATTCTGGAATCAGCCCCAGCATTTT.

J is TRBJ2-2 and V is TRBV11-3, with D perhaps being TRBD1 or TRBD2 (7 bases each). The CDR3 has 17 amino acids. Germline V lookup: CDR1 SGHNT, CDR2 YENEEA. Between the trimmed V and J ends, which lost 2 bases and 0 bases, there was a span of 13 bases. In DNA, the CDR3 is TGTGCCAGCAGCTTACGACCAGGGGGGGCGAACACCGGGGAGCTGTTTTTT. The encoded protein is CASSLRPGGANTGELFF.

The rearrangement joins TRBV25-1 to TRBJ2-1; the D is unclear. The germline CDR1 and CDR2 sequences are MGHDK and SYGVNS. CDR3 length equals 14 residues. Trimming took 0 bases from V and 8 from J, leaving 11 bases between them. The CDR3 region has the DNA TGTGCCAGCAGTGAATACCGTACTCAGGATGAGCAGTTCTTC. This codes for CASSEYRTQDEQFF.

In its sample, this clone was seen a few times. The V gene is TRBV28, the J gene TRBJ2-6, with a possible D match to TRBD1 (7 bases). The V gene's germline CDR1 is MDHEN and CDR2 SYDVKM. Trimming took 3 bases from V and 0 from J, leaving 30 bases between them. The CDR3 consists of 23 residues. The CDR3 here is CASSFGYRQGQRREYSGANVLTF. The CDR3 DNA is TGTGCCAGCAGTTTCGGATATCGACAGGGTCAGAGACGGGAGTACTCTGGGGCCAACGTCCTGACTTTC.

This chain connects TRBV4-1 to TRBJ2-1; tentatively, D is TRBD1 or TRBD2 (6 bases each). This CDR3 has 15 residues. Trimming removed 0 bases from V and 8 bases from J, with 14 bases in between. Germline CDR1 and CDR2: MGHRA and YSYEKL. CDR3 sequence reads: CASSQESRGTYEQFF. Here the CDR3 DNA reads TGCGCCAGCAGCCAAGAGAGTCGGGGGACATATGAGCAGTTCTTC.

The V gene is TRBV7-9, the J gene TRBJ2-7; 9 bases are shared with TRBD1. CDR1 is SEHNR, CDR2 FQNEAQ, per germline (reference sequence). This CDR3 spans 14 amino acids. The trim removed 3 bases at V and 7 bases at J, leaving 7 bases unmatched. CDR3 coding DNA: TGTGCCAGCAGCTTGGGACAGGGCTTGAGGGAGCAGTACTTC. Its protein product is CASSLGQGLREQYF.

This chain uses TRBV9 with TRBJ2-5, with 11 bases matching TRBD2. Germline values: CDR1 SGDLS, CDR2 YYNGEE. The CDR3 is 17 amino acids. Trimming removed 0 bases from V and 5 bases from J; junction bases left unmatched: 9. CDR3 bases: TGTGCCAGCAGCGTAGGGGCAACTAGCGGGAGTGATGAGACCCAGTACTTC. Protein sequence: CASSVGATSGSDETQYF.

This clone was seen once. The chain joins TRBV18 to TRBJ1-2; 9 bases fit TRBD1. Germline-derived CDR1 and CDR2 are KGHSH and LQKENI. With 3 bases clipped from V and 8 bases from J, the junction kept 4 bases outside the gene matches. The CDR3 covers 13 residues. For the CDR3, the DNA is TGTGCCAGCTCACCTACAGGGGGCGCAGGCTACACCTTC. Translated, it gives CASSPTGGAGYTF.

In this sample, this clone turned up many times. This chain links TRBV7-2 with TRBJ2-5; possible D gene TRBD1, 6 bases. Trimming cost V 3 bases and J 3 bases, with 8 bases left between them. Germline CDR1 SGHTA, CDR2 FQGNSA. This CDR3 has 13 amino acids. The chain's CDR3 is CASSFAGEETQYF. The CDR3 bases are TGTGCCAGCAGCTTTGCAGGGGAAGAGACCCAGTACTTC.

The CDR3 DNA sequence: TGTGCCAGCAGCCCGAGGGACAGTAGGCAGGGGTCCGGGGCTGAAAAACTGTTTTTT. Translating gives CASSPRDSRQGSGAEKLFF. The V and J genes are TRBV7-9 and TRBJ1-4; 7 bases fit TRBD1. Germline CDR1 is SEHNR and CDR2 is FQNEAQ (reference sequence). This CDR3 spans 19 amino acids. J lost 7 bases, V lost 5 bases, and 22 bases had no gene match.

The table lists this clone with a count of one. The chain is built from TRBV18 and TRBJ2-5; D uncertain. Germline V gene sequence: CDR1 KGHSH, CDR2 LQKENI. CDR3 length: 12 residues. V was pared by 6 bases and J by 5 bases, with 10 bases between. The CDR3 coding sequence is TGTGCCAGCTCGGCGCCGTCGGAGACCCAGTACTTC. Encoded protein: CASSAPSETQYF.

The chain has TRBV6-1 and TRBJ2-6; D is uncertain. CDR1 and CDR2 from the germline V gene are MNHNS and SASEGT. V gave up 7 bases and J gave up 1 base, with 11 bases separating them. CDR3 size: 15 residues. Here the CDR3 reads CASMAGDSGANVLTF. The CDR3, as DNA: TGTGCCAGCATGGCAGGAGATTCTGGGGCCAACGTCCTGACTTTC.

The chain employs TRBV20-1 and TRBJ2-7; D is unclear. Trimming stripped 0 bases from V and 6 bases from J, with 6 bases between. Germline V gene sequence: CDR1 DFQATT, CDR2 SNEGSKA (reference sequence). The CDR3 is 11 amino acids. The CDR3 here is CSARDPREQYF. The DNA for the CDR3 is TGCAGTGCTAGAGATCCCCGCGAGCAGTACTTC.

V and J are TRBV11-2 and TRBJ2-3; 11 nucleotides match TRBD2. Germline lookup yields CDR1 SGHAT and CDR2 FQNNGV. The V segment lost 5 bases and the J segment 1 base; nucleotides outside the gene matches: 2. The CDR3 is 15 amino acids. The CDR3 bases are TGTGCCAGCAGCCAACTAGCGGGGGGCACAGATACGCAGTATTTT. It encodes CASSQLAGGTDTQYF.

The chain combines TRBV30 with TRBJ1-6; no clear D. The CDR3 totals 12 residues. The germline gives CDR1 GTSNPN, CDR2 SVGIG (reference sequence). The V end lost 0 bases, the J end lost 9 bases, and 6 bases lay between the germline ends. The CDR3 spells CAWSVVGSPLHF. The CDR3 region has the DNA TGTGCCTGGAGTGTAGTCGGTTCACCCCTCCACTTT.

V usage is TRBV5-1 and J usage is TRBJ2-2, with 10 positions matching TRBD2. Germline values: CDR1 SGHRS, CDR2 YFSETQ. J gave up 5 bases and V 7 bases, and 8 bases lay outside the gene matches. This CDR3 region has 15 residues. The CDR3: CASGSSGSFTGELFF. For the CDR3, the DNA is TGCGCCAGCGGGTCTAGCGGGAGCTTTACCGGGGAGCTGTTTTTT.

The chain links TRBV18 to TRBJ2-5; D may be TRBD2 (7 bases). The CDR3 totals 15 residues. V was trimmed by 2 bases and J by 2 bases, leaving 12 bases between them. Germline assignment: CDR1 KGHSH and CDR2 LQKENI. The CDR3 DNA is TGTGCCAGCTCACCATATGCGGGGGCGCAAGAGACCCAGTACTTC. Residues: CASSPYAGAQETQYF.

The chain has TRBV4-1 and TRBJ2-3; 8 bases are a match to TRBD1. This CDR3 is 17 amino acids long. V lost 7 bases, J lost 2 bases, and 14 bases stayed unmatched. In germline, CDR1 is MGHRA, CDR2 YSYEKL. DNA for the CDR3: TGCGCCAGCACGCAGGGGGCGCTTTGGGATCACACAGATACGCAGTATTTT. Its protein is CASTQGALWDHTDTQYF.

The J gene is TRBJ2-7, the V gene TRBV5-5; 9 bases map to TRBD1. Germline CDR1 and CDR2: SGHKS and YYEKEE (reference sequence). This CDR3 comprises 15 residues. The V segment lost 0 bases and the J segment 3 bases; nucleotides outside the gene matches: 4. The CDR3 nucleotides are TGTGCCAGCAGCTTGGACGGGACAGGGCTCTACGAGCAGTACTTC. Protein product: CASSLDGTGLYEQYF.

This clone was observed a handful of times. The chain combines TRBV30 with TRBJ2-1, with D hard to call. The CDR3 spans 15 residues. V lost 4 bases, J lost 2 bases, and 15 bases lay in between. In germline, CDR1 is GTSNPN, CDR2 SVGIG (reference sequence). Written as DNA, the CDR3 is TGTGCCTGGACGCCCTATGCGGTTACCTACAATGAGCAGTTCTTC. Its translation: CAWTPYAVTYNEQFF. The full variable domain, rest sourced from reference TRBV30 and TRBJ2-1, is SQTIHQWPATLVQPVGSPLSLECTVEGTSNPNLYWYRQAAGRGLQLLFYSVGIGQISSEVPQNLSASRPQDRQFILSSKKLLLSDSGFYLCAWTPYAVTYNEQFFGPGTRLTVL.

This rearrangement joins TRBV15 to TRBJ2-5, with 8 bases fitting TRBD1. V dropped 1 base and J dropped 5; count of bases not matched to a gene: 3. Germline V CDR1 and CDR2: LNHNV, YYDKDF (reference sequence). The CDR3 has 14 amino acids. CDR3 DNA sequence: TGTGCCACCAGCAGAGCAGGGGGCCGTGAGACCCAGTACTTC. Amino acids: CATSRAGGRETQYF.